Each of the 20 T cell receptor beta chains below was sequenced from the same sample in a study of cytomegalovirus exposure and HLA in healthy donors. This PCR relied on a set of 60 Vbeta primers and 13 Jbeta primers. Assay used: immunoSEQ multiplex PCR; TCRdb lists only in-frame clones, some missing. The sample contains around 130,000 clones, 75% to 85% of which appear only once. Input material: PBMCs. The receptor source for this set is a woman under 30 in good health and CMV-seropositive.

This clone was recorded once. This chain uses TRBV6-4 with TRBJ1-1, with unresolved D. This CDR3 spans 13 amino acids. V was pared by 8 bases and J by 0 bases, with 10 bases between. Looked up from germline, CDR1 is MRHNA and CDR2 is SNTAGT. CDR3 nucleotide sequence: TGTGCCAGCGAGAATTACCTGAACACTGAAGCTTTCTTT. Translating it yields CASENYLNTEAFF.

This clone was observed once. This sequence joins TRBV18 and TRBJ1-5; D might be TRBD1 (5 bases). The germline V gene encodes CDR1 KGHSH and CDR2 LQKENI. This CDR3 spans 15 amino acids. V dropped 2 bases and J dropped 0 bases, with 8 bases sitting between them. CDR3 residues: CASSPTTDSNQPQHF. The CDR3 nucleotides read TGTGCCAGCTCACCAACGACAGATAGCAATCAGCCCCAGCATTTT.

This clone was detected once. The chain uses TRBV5-4 and TRBJ2-3, with 14 bases lining up with TRBD2. Germline V CDR1 and CDR2: SGHNT, YYREEE (reference sequence). The CDR3 sequence is 19 residues long. Germline trimming cut 2 bases from V and 2 bases from J; bases unmatched to any gene: 10. CDR3 coding DNA: TGTGCCAGCAGCTTCCCCGGGACTAGCGGGGGCCTATCCACAGATACGCAGTATTTT. This translates into CASSFPGTSGGLSTDTQYF.

The chain couples TRBV5-6 to TRBJ2-7; 11 bases line up with TRBD2. Germline lookup yields CDR1 SGHDT and CDR2 YYEEEE. The length of the CDR3 is 16 residues. V dropped 3 bases and J dropped 4; count of bases not matched to a gene: 9. CDR3 bases: TGTGCCAGCAGCTCGCTCTCGACTAGCGGGGATTACGAGCAGTACTTC. Its protein product is CASSSLSTSGDYEQYF.

CDR3 DNA: TGTGCCTCCCAACCGGGACAATTGAACACTGAAGCTTTCTTT. Amino acid sequence: CASQPGQLNTEAFF. The genes are TRBV11-2 and TRBJ1-1; a possible D gene is TRBD1 (6 bases). The CDR3 contains 14 residues. The V end was cut by 11 bases, the J end by 0 bases, with 16 bases between. Germline values: CDR1 SGHAT, CDR2 FQNNGV.

V and J are TRBV20-1 and TRBJ2-7; maybe TRBD1 (5 bases). Looked up from germline, CDR1 is DFQATT and CDR2 is SNEGSKA (reference sequence). Trimming shortened V by 5 bases and J by 9 bases, and 14 bases separated the two germline ends. CDR3 length: 11 residues. The CDR3 loop is CSAPTGRGQYF. CDR3 DNA: TGCAGTGCTCCCACTGGTAGGGGGCAGTACTTC.

In this sample, this clone turned up a few times. The chain links TRBV2 to TRBJ2-7; TRBD2 is a possible D gene (6 bases). This CDR3 region has 13 residues. CDR1 and CDR2 from the germline V gene are SNHLY and FYNNEI. V lost 6 bases, J lost 5 bases, and 14 bases lay in between. DNA for the CDR3: TGTGCCAGCAGGTGGGGGGAATCCAACGAGCAGTACTTC. Protein: CASRWGESNEQYF.

Concerning this clone: Its ends do not fully match the called genes, so a read error is possible. This sequence joins TRBV7-9 and TRBJ2-5; D uncertain. Germline CDR1 reads SEHNR; CDR2 reads FQNEAQ (reference sequence). The CDR3 extends over 12 amino acids. CDR3: CSSSLFEETQYF. The CDR3 DNA sequence: TGTTCCAGCAGCTTGTTCGAGGAGACCCAGTACTTC.

The V gene is TRBV15, the J gene TRBJ2-5; perhaps TRBD2 as D (6 bases). The germline V gene encodes CDR1 LNHNV and CDR2 YYDKDF (reference sequence). V lost 0 bases to trimming and J lost 1 base, with 9 bases between them. This CDR3 comprises 15 residues. The CDR3 sequence: CATSRDRGTQETQYF. The CDR3 DNA is TGTGCCACCAGCAGAGATCGGGGGACCCAAGAGACCCAGTACTTC. Looking up the rest from reference TRBV15 and TRBJ2-5 gives the full variable domain: DAMVIQNPRYQVTQFGKPVTLSCSQTLNHNVMYWYQQKSSQAPKLLFHYYDKDFNNEADTPDNFQSRRPNTSFCFLDIRSPGLGDTAMYLCATSRDRGTQETQYFGPGTRLLVL.

This clone was found once. The CDR3 DNA reads TGTGCCAGCAGCTTGAGGCGCGGGGGGGTTTACGAGCAGTACTTC. This gives the protein CASSLRRGGVYEQYF. The rearrangement links TRBV5-6 to TRBJ2-7, with 9 bases aligning to TRBD2. The CDR3 contains 15 residues. Germline lookup yields CDR1 SGHDT and CDR2 YYEEEE. Trimming at V came to 1 base and at J to 4 bases, leaving 6 bases not matched to a gene. The entire variable domain, with the rest obtained from reference TRBV5-6 and TRBJ2-7, is as follows: DAGVTQSPTHLIKTRGQQVTLRCSPKSGHDTVSWYQQALGQGPQFIFQYYEEEERQRGNFPDRFSGHQFPNYSSELNVNALLLGDSALYLCASSLRRGGVYEQYFGPGTRLTVT.

In nucleotides, the CDR3 is TGTGCCAGTAGGGAGCTGGGTGCAACTAATGAAAAACTGTTTTTT. Translating it yields CASRELGATNEKLFF. The chain joins TRBV19 to TRBJ1-4; no reliable D call. CDR3 size: 15 residues. V lost 6 bases to trimming and J lost 0 bases, with 11 bases between them. Germline CDR1 reads LNHDA; CDR2 reads SQIVND (reference sequence).

This clone has a handful of counts. V and J are TRBV30 and TRBJ2-5, with 7 bases matching TRBD2. The CDR3 consists of 15 residues. Germline V gene lookup returns CDR1 GTSNPN and CDR2 SVGIG (reference sequence). With V trimmed by 0 bases and J by 4 bases, 8 bases remained unmatched. The CDR3 reads CAWSVLERGRETQYF. CDR3 DNA sequence: TGTGCCTGGAGTGTACTCGAGCGGGGCAGAGAGACCCAGTACTTC.

J is TRBJ1-1 and V is TRBV4-1; no reliable D call. Germline loops: CDR1 MGHRA, CDR2 YSYEKL. Deletions cut 4 bases from V and 1 base from J, with 7 bases between. The CDR3 sequence is 13 residues long. CDR3 sequence: CASSPTGNTEAFF. The CDR3 coding sequence is TGCGCCAGCAGCCCGACGGGGAACACTGAAGCTTTCTTT.

V and J are TRBV25-1 and TRBJ1-4; no reliable D call. The CDR3 length is 16 residues. Deletions cut 1 base from V and 4 bases from J, with 13 bases between. Germline V CDR1 and CDR2: MGHDK, SYGVNS. CDR3 protein: CASSEWLKDYNEKLFF. The CDR3, as DNA: TGTGCCAGCAGTGAATGGTTGAAGGACTATAATGAAAAACTGTTTTTT.

The chain is built from TRBV15 and TRBJ2-5; 8 bases map to TRBD2. This CDR3 spans 15 amino acids. CDR1 is LNHNV, CDR2 YYDKDF, per germline (reference sequence). Trimming removed 1 base from V and 6 bases from J; junction bases left unmatched: 7. CDR3 sequence: CATSRGREGTKTQYF. CDR3 bases: TGTGCCACCAGCAGAGGTCGGGAGGGCACGAAGACCCAGTACTTC.

The chain has TRBV4-1 and TRBJ2-5; possibly TRBD1 for D (6 bases). The J call is in doubt because the DNA end fits TRBJ2-7 better. This CDR3 spans 14 amino acids. Germline lookup yields CDR1 MGHRA and CDR2 YSYEKL. The CDR3 nucleotides read TGCGCCAGCAGCCAAGATAGGACAGTCTACGAGCAGTACTTC. The encoded protein is CASSQDRTVYEQYF.

This clone occurred once. The chain is built from TRBV4-1 and TRBJ2-5; TRBD2 aligns across 12 bases. This CDR3 is 16 amino acids long. After removal of 0 bases from V and 3 bases from J, the junction contained 2 bases not matched to a gene. Germline CDR1 MGHRA, CDR2 YSYEKL. In DNA form, the CDR3 reads TGCGCCAGCAGCCAAGATTGGACTAGCGGGGAAGAGACCCAGTACTTC. Its translation: CASSQDWTSGEETQYF.

The chain recombines TRBV9 with TRBJ1-2; D is perhaps TRBD1 (6 bases). This CDR3 is built from 13 residues. V dropped 5 bases and J dropped 8 bases, with 16 bases sitting between them. Germline lookup yields CDR1 SGDLS and CDR2 YYNGEE. CDR3 bases: TGTGCCAGCAGTGTCGGGGGGGGGCAAGGCTACACCTTC. Amino acids: CASSVGGGQGYTF.

The rearrangement joins TRBV7-2 to TRBJ1-4, with D perhaps matching TRBD1 (5 bases). The CDR3 has 16 amino acids. V was pared by 5 bases and J by 1 base, with 14 bases between. Germline V CDR1 and CDR2: SGHTA, FQGNSA. CDR3: CASSLGFGGTNEKLFF. CDR3 DNA sequence: TGTGCCAGCAGCCTCGGCTTCGGGGGAACTAATGAAAAACTGTTTTTT. The full variable domain, rest sourced from reference TRBV7-2 and TRBJ1-4, is GAGVSQSPSNKVTEKGKDVELRCDPISGHTALYWYRQSLGQGLEFLIYFQGNSAPDKSGLPSDRFSAERTGGSVSTLTIQRTQQEDSAVYLCASSLGFGGTNEKLFFGSGTQLSVL.

CDR3 in DNA: TGTGCCAGCAGCCCGGGGGACAGCTACGAGCAGTACTTC. Translating it yields CASSPGDSYEQYF. The chain employs TRBV13 and TRBJ2-7; D may be TRBD1 (7 bases). The CDR3 runs to 13 residues. V lost 5 bases and J 3 bases, leaving 11 bases between the germline ends. Germline loops: CDR1 PRHDT, CDR2 FYEKMQ (reference sequence).